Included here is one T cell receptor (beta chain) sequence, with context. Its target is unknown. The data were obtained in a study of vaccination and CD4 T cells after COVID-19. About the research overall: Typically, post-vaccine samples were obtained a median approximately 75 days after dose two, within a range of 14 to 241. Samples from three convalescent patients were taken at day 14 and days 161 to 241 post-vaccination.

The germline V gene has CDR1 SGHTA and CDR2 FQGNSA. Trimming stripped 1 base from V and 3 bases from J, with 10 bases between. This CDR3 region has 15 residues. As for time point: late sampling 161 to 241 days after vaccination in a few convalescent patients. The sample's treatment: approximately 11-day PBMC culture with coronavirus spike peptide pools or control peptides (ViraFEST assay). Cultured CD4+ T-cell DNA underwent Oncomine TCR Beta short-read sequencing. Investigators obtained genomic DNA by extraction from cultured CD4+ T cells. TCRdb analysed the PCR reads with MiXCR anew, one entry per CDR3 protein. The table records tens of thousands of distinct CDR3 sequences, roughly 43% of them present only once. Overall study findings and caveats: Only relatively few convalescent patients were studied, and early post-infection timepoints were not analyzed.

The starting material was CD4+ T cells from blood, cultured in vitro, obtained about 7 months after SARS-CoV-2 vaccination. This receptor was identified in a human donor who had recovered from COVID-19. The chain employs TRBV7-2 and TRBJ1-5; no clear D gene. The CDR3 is CASSLVMGFNQPQHF. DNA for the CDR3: TGTGCCAGCAGCTTAGTCATGGGCTTCAATCAGCCCCAGCATTTT. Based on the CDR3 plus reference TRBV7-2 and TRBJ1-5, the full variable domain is GAGVSQSPSNKVTEKGKDVELRCDPISGHTALYWYRQSLGQGLEFLIYFQGNSAPDKSGLPSDRFSAERTGGSVSTLTIQRTQQEDSAVYLCASSLVMGFNQPQHFGDGTRLSIL.